Listed below are T cell receptor beta chains from one sample, sequenced in a study of cytomegalovirus exposure and HLA in healthy donors. Data came from immunoSEQ multiplex PCR; TCRdb stores just in-frame clones and leaves some out. The table includes some 67,000 clones, 85% to 95% detected once. The sample taken for sequencing was PBMCs. Receptors were obtained from a woman under 30 in good health and CMV-seronegative. The CDR3 runs from the conserved cysteine through the conserved F or W. A D gene is named only where the DNA matches it firmly. Some rows have no size entry. The others give once, few or many, or a class for an expanded clone.

TRBJ1-2	NA	TRBV29-1	NA	TGCAGCGTTGAAGCCCCGGGGGGGGGTAACTATGGCTACACCTTC	CSVEAPGGGNYGYTF
TRBJ1-2	once	TRBV7-9	NA	TGTGCCAGCAGCCGGGCGGGTGGCTACACCTTC	CASSRAGGYTF
TRBJ2-3	NA	TRBV18	NA	TGTGCCAGCTCACCATCTATACAGCCAGATACGCAGTATTTT	CASSPSIQPDTQYF
TRBJ2-3	NA	TRBV2	NA	TGTGCCAGCAGTGAAGCGCGGTTCGCTAGCACAGATACGCAGTATTTT	CASSEARFASTDTQYF
TRBJ1-5	NA	TRBV7-2	TRBD1	TGTGCCAGCAGCTTAGGCGACAGGGGGCAGCCCCAGCATTTT	CASSLGDRGQPQHF
TRBJ2-2	NA	TRBV10-2	TRBD2	TGCGCCAGCAGTCGGCAGGGAGGGTATACCGGGGAGCTGTTTTTT	CASSRQGGYTGELFF
TRBJ1-2	NA	TRBV29-1	NA	TGCAGCGTTGAAGAATCGGGCGGGTGGGGCTACACCTTC	CSVEESGGWGYTF
TRBJ1-3	NA	TRBV7-9	TRBD1	TGTGCCAGCAGTCCTTGGACAGGGCCTGGAAACACCATATATTTT	CASSPWTGPGNTIYF
TRBJ2-5	NA	TRBV13	TRBD2	TGTGCCAGCAGCCACTTCCGGTTAGGACTAGCGGGAGGGCCTGATAGGGAGACCCAGTACTTC	CASSHFRLGLAGGPDRETQYF
TRBJ2-6	NA	TRBV7-9	TRBD2	TGTGCCAGCAGCTCCCAGGCCGCGGGAGCTGGGGCCAACGTCCTGACTTTC	CASSSQAAGAGANVLTF
TRBJ1-1	NA	TRBV6-5	TRBD1	TGTGCCAGCAGTGCCGGACAGGCTGAAGCTTTCTTT	CASSAGQAEAFF
TRBJ2-3	NA	TRBV5-1	TRBD1	TGCGCCAGCAGCTTGGGCCGGGACAGGGTTCGGACAGATACGCAGTATTTT	CASSLGRDRVRTDTQYF
TRBJ2-3	NA	TRBV6-5	NA	TGTGCCAGCAGTTACAACGGACAGATCACAGATACGCAGTATTTT	CASSYNGQITDTQYF
TRBJ2-1	NA	TRBV18	TRBD1	TGTGCCAGCTCACCGATAGGACAGGGGGCTCTCAATGAGCAGTTCTTC	CASSPIGQGALNEQFF
TRBJ2-3	once	TRBV27	TRBD1	TGTGCCAGCAGTTTTCGGTCCCAGGGGGCAGATACGCAGTATTTT	CASSFRSQGADTQYF